The rows below give T cell receptor beta chains drawn from one sample of a study of blood T cell repertoires in COVID-19. Sequencing was performed with immunoSEQ multiplex PCR; in TCRdb, only in-frame clones are kept and a portion is missing. The sample consists of around 200,000 clones, roughly 77% of them appearing once. Material: peripheral blood. The receptors originated from a woman aged 40-49 years with COVID-19, enrolled during active disease. Each CDR3 is given with its conserved first and last residue. The D gene is left open where the match is weak. Some rows mark clone size as missing; the rest say once, few, many or name a class of expanded clone.

clone size	V gene	D gene	J gene	CDR3 DNA	CDR3 protein
-	TRBV5-1	-	TRBJ2-3	TGCGCCAGCAGCCGTGGCGGGTCTAGCACAGATACGCAGTATTTT	CASSRGGSSTDTQYF
few	TRBV9	-	TRBJ2-3	TGTGCCAGCAGCCGAGGGGATACGCAGTATTTT	CASSRGDTQYF
few	TRBV7-9	-	TRBJ1-3	TGTGCCACTCGCCCGGGGGTCTCCGGAAACACCATATATTTT	CATRPGVSGNTIYF
-	TRBV7-9	TRBD1	TRBJ1-2	TGTGCCAGCAGCTTGGACAGGGATGGCTACACCTTC	CASSLDRDGYTF
-	TRBV5-1	-	TRBJ1-2	TGCGCCAGCAGCTTGATCACAGAGGGTGATGGCTACACCTTC	CASSLITEGDGYTF
few	TRBV4-3	-	TRBJ2-1	TGCGCCAGCAGCCAATCCAGGGGGGCCTACAATGAGCAGTTCTTC	CASSQSRGAYNEQFF
few	TRBV4-1	TRBD1	TRBJ1-3	TGCGCCAGCAGCCAAGACCGACAGGGTAGTTGGATAAACACCATATATTTT	CASSQDRQGSWINTIYF
once	TRBV6-1	-	TRBJ1-1	TGTGCCAGCAGTGAAGCCCCTCACAGGCACATGAACACTGAAGCTTTCTTT	CASSEAPHRHMNTEAFF
-	TRBV9	TRBD2	TRBJ2-3	TGTGCCAGCAGCGTTGCGGGGGGGTTCGAGACAGATACGCAGTATTTT	CASSVAGGFETDTQYF
-	TRBV7-9	TRBD1	TRBJ1-5	TGTGCCAGCAGCCCCGGGACAGCCGGCAATCAGCCCCAGCATTTT	CASSPGTAGNQPQHF
once	TRBV6-4	TRBD1	TRBJ2-1	TGTGCCAGCAGTAAGGAGACAGGGGGCAGCTATGAGCAGTTCTTC	CASSKETGGSYEQFF
-	TRBV5-1	-	TRBJ2-1	TGCGCCAGCAGCTTGCCGGCGGGATCGGTCAATGAGCAGTTCTTC	CASSLPAGSVNEQFF
few	TRBV20-1	-	TRBJ2-7	TGCAGTGTGGTCACTTACTACGAGCAGTACTTC	CSVVTYYEQYF
once	TRBV6-2/TRBV6-3	-	TRBJ2-7	TGTGCCAGCAGTTCTGGGGCGGCTAGCTCCTACGAGCAGTACTTC	CASSSGAASSYEQYF
-	TRBV10-3	-	TRBJ2-3	TGTGCCATCAGTGGTCGGAGGGGGGGCCACACAGATACGCAGTATTTT	CAISGRRGGHTDTQYF
once	TRBV30	TRBD1	TRBJ1-1	TGTGCCTGGGGCAGACAGGGGGTGGAAGCTTTCTTT	CAWGRQGVEAFF
-	TRBV2	-	TRBJ1-5	TGTGCCAGCAGTACGGGTCCCCAAATGCCCCAGCATTTT	CASSTGPQMPQHF
-	TRBV2	-	TRBJ1-5	TGTGCCAGCAGTGAAAATCAGGGAAGACTTAGCAATCAGCCCCAGCATTTT	CASSENQGRLSNQPQHF
-	TRBV19	-	TRBJ1-2	TGTGCCAGTAGTATAATGACAGCTAACTATGGCTACACCTTC	CASSIMTANYGYTF
-	TRBV6-5	TRBD2	TRBJ2-1	TGTGCCAGCAGTCCGCGGGGGGGCTCCCGCCCCGCGTTCTTC	CASSPRGGSRPAFF
-	TRBV7-8	-	TRBJ1-4	TGTGCCAGCAGCCCATGGAGGAGGGGAGTGGCAACTAATGAAAAACTGTTTTTT	CASSPWRRGVATNEKLFF
-	TRBV7-2	TRBD2	TRBJ2-4	TGTGCCAGCAGCCCCGGACTAGAAGTAGACATTCAGTACTTC	CASSPGLEVDIQYF
once	TRBV4-2	-	TRBJ1-3	TGTGCCAGCACCGTGGACAGCCAGGCGGGAAACACCATATATTTT	CASTVDSQAGNTIYF
-	TRBV6-5	-	TRBJ2-3	TGTGCCAGCAGTTACTCCAGGGACACAGATACGCAGTATTTT	CASSYSRDTDTQYF
-	TRBV7-9	TRBD1	TRBJ1-4	TGTGCCAGCAGCTTACGCCGGGACAGGGGGTCTGGTAATGAAAAACTGTTTTTT	CASSLRRDRGSGNEKLFF
-	TRBV9	TRBD2	TRBJ2-7	TGTGCCAGCAGCGCGCGGACTAGCGGGGGGCAGCCGCCCTACGAGCAGTACTTC	CASSARTSGGQPPYEQYF
few	TRBV5-1	TRBD1	TRBJ2-7	TGCGCCAGCAGCTTGGACGGACAGGGAATCTACGAGCAGTACTTC	CASSLDGQGIYEQYF
-	TRBV2	TRBD2	TRBJ2-1	TGTGCCAGCAGTCCGGGACTAGCGGCTTACAATGAGCAGTTCTTC	CASSPGLAAYNEQFF
-	TRBV9	-	TRBJ1-4	TGTGCCAGCAGCCCCCGGGGTAAAGGAGAAAAACTGTTTTTT	CASSPRGKGEKLFF
-	TRBV4-3	-	TRBJ2-1	TGCGCCAGCAGCCAAGATCGGGCGGGCAATGAGCAGTTCTTC	CASSQDRAGNEQFF
-	TRBV4-2	TRBD2	TRBJ2-5	TGTGCCAGCAGCCCTTCTGGAGGGTCAGCGGGGGAAGAGACCCAGTACTTC	CASSPSGGSAGEETQYF
-	TRBV18	TRBD2	TRBJ2-1	TGTGCCAGCTCATGGGGGGAGGGCCCCTACAATGAGCAGTTCTTC	CASSWGEGPYNEQFF
-	TRBV6-2/TRBV6-3	TRBD2	TRBJ2-7	TGTGCCAGCAGTCAGGGACTAGCGGCAACCTACGAGCAGTACTTC	CASSQGLAATYEQYF
-	TRBV10-1	-	TRBJ2-2	TGCGCCAGCAGTGGAGGAGCGGCTAACACCGGGGAGCTGTTTTTT	CASSGGAANTGELFF
-	TRBV19	-	TRBJ1-2	TGTGCCAGTAGTGGACAGCTCGATATGGGAACCTTC	CASSGQLDMGTF
few	TRBV30	TRBD1	TRBJ2-3	TGTGCCTGGAGCCAGGACAGGGGCACAGATACGCAGTATTTT	CAWSQDRGTDTQYF
-	TRBV2	-	TRBJ1-3	TGTGCCAGCAGTGAAAACGGGGGCTCTGGAAACACCATATATTTT	CASSENGGSGNTIYF
-	TRBV6-2/TRBV6-3	-	TRBJ2-1	TGTGCCAGCAGTTCCTACCGAACTTTACTGGGGCTCAATGAGCAGTTCTTC	CASSSYRTLLGLNEQFF
once	TRBV14	-	TRBJ1-2	TGTGCCAGCAGCCCCAGGACAGCCGCCGCTGGCTACACCTTC	CASSPRTAAAGYTF
-	TRBV9	-	TRBJ2-7	TGTGCCAGCAGCGTAGAAGTAGCGTCCGCCTACGAGCAGTACTTC	CASSVEVASAYEQYF
-	TRBV18	-	TRBJ2-3	TGTGCCAGCTCACTCGGAGACACAGATACGCAGTATTTT	CASSLGDTDTQYF
-	TRBV7-9	TRBD2	TRBJ2-1	TGTGCCAGCAGCTCGGGACTCAGCCTAGCGGGAACCTACAATGAGCAGTTCTTC	CASSSGLSLAGTYNEQFF
-	TRBV30	TRBD1	TRBJ1-6	TGTGCCTGTCCCCGGGACAGCTACTCCTATAATTCACCCCTCCACTTT	CACPRDSYSYNSPLHF
-	TRBV7-3	TRBD2	TRBJ2-2	TGTGCCAGCAGCTTATCTCGGAGCGGGGAGTCGGCCGGGGAGCTGTTTTTT	CASSLSRSGESAGELFF
once	TRBV10-1	-	TRBJ2-2	TGCGCCAGCAGTTATCGTGACTTGGGAGGGCTGTTTTTT	CASSYRDLGGLFF
-	TRBV4-1	-	TRBJ2-1	TGCGCCAGCAGCCAAGTAGAGACATGGGACAATGAGCAGTTCTTC	CASSQVETWDNEQFF
-	TRBV5-1	-	TRBJ2-7	TGCGCCAGCAGCTTGGAGGTAGGGGGCTCCTACGAGCAGTACTTC	CASSLEVGGSYEQYF
-	TRBV29-1	TRBD1	TRBJ1-1	TGCAGCGGCATAACAGGGGCAGAAGCTTTCTTT	CSGITGAEAFF
-	TRBV5-1	TRBD1	TRBJ1-5	TGCGCCAGCAGCCAGGGACAGGGCGATCAGCCCCAGCATTTT	CASSQGQGDQPQHF
-	TRBV4-1	-	TRBJ1-2	TGCGCCAGCAGCCCCGGACACCTCGCCTATGGCTACACCTTC	CASSPGHLAYGYTF
once	TRBV12-3/TRBV12-4	-	TRBJ2-7	TGTGCCAGCAGTTTGCCCGGCTACGAGCAGTACTTC	CASSLPGYEQYF
-	TRBV30	TRBD2	TRBJ2-1	TGTGCCTGGAGTGCAGCGGGAGTTAAATATGAGGAGCAGTTCTTC	CAWSAAGVKYEEQFF
-	TRBV6-5	-	TRBJ2-7	TGTGCCATTCCTGGGGCTCCAGGGCTCGACGAGCAGTACTTC	CAIPGAPGLDEQYF
-	TRBV6-5	-	TRBJ2-2	TGTGCCAGCAGTTACTCGGGCTCCGGGGAGCTGTTTTTT	CASSYSGSGELFF